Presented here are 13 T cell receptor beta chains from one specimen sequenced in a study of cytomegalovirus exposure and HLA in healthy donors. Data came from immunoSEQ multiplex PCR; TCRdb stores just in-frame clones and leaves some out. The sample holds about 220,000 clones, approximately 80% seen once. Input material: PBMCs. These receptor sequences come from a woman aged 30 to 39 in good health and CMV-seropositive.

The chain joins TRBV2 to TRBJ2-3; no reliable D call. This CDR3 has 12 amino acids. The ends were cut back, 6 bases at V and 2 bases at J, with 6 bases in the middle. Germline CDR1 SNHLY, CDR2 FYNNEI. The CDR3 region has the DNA TGTGCCAGCAGCATCTACACAGATACGCAGTATTTT. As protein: CASSIYTDTQYF.

This chain's CDR3 is CASSVRQLTEAFF. The CDR3 nucleotides are TGTGCCAGCAGCGTTCGGCAGCTCACTGAAGCTTTCTTT. V and J are TRBV11-3 and TRBJ1-1; no clear D gene. Germline-derived CDR1 and CDR2 are SGHNT and YENEEA. Trimming left V 5 bases short and J 4 bases short, with 11 bases between. CDR3 size: 13 residues.

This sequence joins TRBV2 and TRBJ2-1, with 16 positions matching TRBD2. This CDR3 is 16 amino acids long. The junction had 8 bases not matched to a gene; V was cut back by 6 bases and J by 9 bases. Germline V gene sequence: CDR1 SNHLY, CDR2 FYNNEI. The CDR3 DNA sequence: TGTGCCAGCAGCTCCTCCGGGACTAGCGGGAGGGTTGAGCAGTTCTTC. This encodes CASSSSGTSGRVEQFF.

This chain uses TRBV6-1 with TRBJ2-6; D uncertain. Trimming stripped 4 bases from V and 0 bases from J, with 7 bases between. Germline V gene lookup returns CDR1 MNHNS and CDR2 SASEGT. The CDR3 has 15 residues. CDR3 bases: TGTGCCAGCAGTGTCGGAAACTCTGGGGCCAACGTCCTGACTTTC. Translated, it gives CASSVGNSGANVLTF.

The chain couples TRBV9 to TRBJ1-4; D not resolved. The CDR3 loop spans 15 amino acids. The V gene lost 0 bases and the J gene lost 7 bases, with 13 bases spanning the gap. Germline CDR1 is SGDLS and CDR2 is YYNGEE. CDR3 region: CASSVEGGLGEKLFF. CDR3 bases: TGTGCCAGCAGCGTAGAAGGCGGTTTGGGTGAAAAACTGTTTTTT.

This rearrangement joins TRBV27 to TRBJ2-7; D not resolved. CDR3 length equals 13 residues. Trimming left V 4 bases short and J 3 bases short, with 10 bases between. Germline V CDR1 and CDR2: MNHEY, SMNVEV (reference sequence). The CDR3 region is CASSSDVRYEQYF. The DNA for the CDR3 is TGTGCCAGCAGTTCGGACGTCCGCTACGAGCAGTACTTC.

The CDR3 nucleotides read TGTGCCAGCAGTACTCGATCCGGTACACTGAGGCCCCAGCATTTT. It translates to CASSTRSGTLRPQHF. The chain couples TRBV28 to TRBJ1-5, with D uncertain. CDR1 and CDR2 (germline): MDHEN, SYDVKM. The CDR3 runs 15 residues. The V and J ends lost 5 bases and 9 bases respectively, with 20 bases between them.

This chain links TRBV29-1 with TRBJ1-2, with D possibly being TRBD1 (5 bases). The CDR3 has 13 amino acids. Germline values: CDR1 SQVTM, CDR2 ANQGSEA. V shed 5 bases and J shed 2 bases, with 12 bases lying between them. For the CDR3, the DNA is TGCAGCGTTCCGGGGGATAGGAACTATGGCTACACCTTC. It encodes CSVPGDRNYGYTF.

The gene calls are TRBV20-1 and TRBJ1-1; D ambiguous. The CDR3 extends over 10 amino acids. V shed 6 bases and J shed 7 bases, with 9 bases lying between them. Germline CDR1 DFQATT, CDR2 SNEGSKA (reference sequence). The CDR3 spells CSAAGLEAFF. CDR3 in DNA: TGCAGTGCCGCGGGTCTTGAAGCTTTCTTT.

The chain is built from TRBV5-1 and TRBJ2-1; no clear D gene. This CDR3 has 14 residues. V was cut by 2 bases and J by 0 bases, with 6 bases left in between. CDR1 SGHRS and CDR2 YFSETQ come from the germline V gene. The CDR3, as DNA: TGCGCCAGCAGCTTATTGAGCTCCTACAATGAGCAGTTCTTC. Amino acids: CASSLLSSYNEQFF.

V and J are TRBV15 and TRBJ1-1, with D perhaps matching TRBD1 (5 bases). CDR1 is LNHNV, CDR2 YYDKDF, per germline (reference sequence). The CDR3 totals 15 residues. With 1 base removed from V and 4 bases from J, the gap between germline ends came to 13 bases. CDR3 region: CATSRAEGGGTEAFF. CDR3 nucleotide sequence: TGTGCCACCAGCAGAGCCGAAGGTGGGGGCACTGAAGCTTTCTTT.

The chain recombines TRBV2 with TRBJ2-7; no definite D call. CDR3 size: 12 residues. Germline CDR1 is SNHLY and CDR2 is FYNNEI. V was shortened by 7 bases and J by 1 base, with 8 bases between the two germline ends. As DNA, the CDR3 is TGTGCCAGCACACCGGGTTCCTACGAGCAGTACTTC. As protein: CASTPGSYEQYF.

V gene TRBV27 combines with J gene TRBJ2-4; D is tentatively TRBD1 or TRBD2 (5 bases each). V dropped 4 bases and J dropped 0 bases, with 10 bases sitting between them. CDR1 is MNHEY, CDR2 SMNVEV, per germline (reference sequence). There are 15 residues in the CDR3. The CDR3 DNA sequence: TGTGCCAGCAGTTCCGGGACGGTAGCCAAAAACATTCAGTACTTC. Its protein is CASSSGTVAKNIQYF.